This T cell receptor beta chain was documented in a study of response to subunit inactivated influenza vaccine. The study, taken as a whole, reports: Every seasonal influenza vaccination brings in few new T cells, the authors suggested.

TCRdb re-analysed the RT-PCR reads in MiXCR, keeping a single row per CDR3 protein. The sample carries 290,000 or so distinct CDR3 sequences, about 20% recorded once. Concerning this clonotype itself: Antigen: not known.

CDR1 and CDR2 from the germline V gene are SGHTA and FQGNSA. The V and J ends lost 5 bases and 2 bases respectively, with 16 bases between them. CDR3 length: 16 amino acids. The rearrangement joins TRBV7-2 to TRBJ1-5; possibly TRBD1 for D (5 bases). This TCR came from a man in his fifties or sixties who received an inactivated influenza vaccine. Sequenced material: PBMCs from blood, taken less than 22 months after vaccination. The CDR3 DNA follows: TGTGCCAGCAGCACCGGACTTTGGGGGGGCAATCAGCCCCAGCATTTT. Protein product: CASSTGLWGGNQPQHF.